Presented here are 27 T cell receptor beta chains from one specimen sequenced in a study of CD8+CD57+ T cells in acquired aplastic anemia. Genomic DNA templated the TCR beta VDJ and CDR3 profiling. TCRdb passed the reads through MiXCR, listing each CDR3 protein once. The sample yields under 350,000 distinct CDR3 sequences, about three fifths seen once. An expansion of CD8+CD57+ cells by flow cytometry had been shown in patients chosen for sequencing. Sequenced material: sorted CD4+, CD8+, or CD8+CD57+ T cells (not recorded which) from PBMCs. The receptor source for this set is a human donor with aplastic anemia.

The chain employs TRBV14 and TRBJ2-3; no firm D call. This CDR3 has 17 residues. The V gene lost 0 bases and the J gene lost 0 bases, with 13 bases spanning the gap. CDR1 and CDR2 from the germline V gene are SGHDN and FVKESK. The CDR3 here is CASSQEPTRPSTDTQYF. Written as DNA, the CDR3 is TGTGCCAGCAGCCAAGAACCAACGCGCCCTAGCACAGATACGCAGTATTTT.

V gene TRBV20-1 combines with J gene TRBJ2-5; unclear D gene. CDR3 size: 14 residues. V was trimmed by 3 bases and J by 0 bases, leaving 11 bases between them. From germline, CDR1 is DFQATT and CDR2 SNEGSKA (reference sequence). CDR3 in amino acids: CSASVGQYQETQYF. The CDR3 DNA reads as TGCAGTGCTAGCGTCGGCCAGTACCAAGAGACCCAGTACTTC.

This chain connects TRBV5-1 to TRBJ2-3, with a weak D call TRBD2 (6 bases). CDR3 size: 14 residues. V was shortened by 7 bases and J by 0 bases, with 12 bases between the two germline ends. CDR1 is SGHRS, CDR2 YFSETQ, per germline. As DNA, the CDR3 is TGCGCCAGCCGTTCGGGAGTAAGCACAGATACGCAGTATTTT. This sequence encodes CASRSGVSTDTQYF.

This clonotype was seen at least ten times. This chain joins TRBV7-9 and TRBJ2-1, with 8 bases that match TRBD2. J lost 8 bases, V lost 6 bases, and 6 bases had no gene match. The CDR3 consists of 13 residues. CDR1 is SEHNR and CDR2 is FQNEAQ in the germline V gene (reference sequence). The CDR3: CASSRGGLDEQFF. The CDR3 DNA reads TGTGCCAGCAGTCGGGGGGGTTTGGATGAGCAGTTCTTC. Looking up the rest from reference TRBV7-9 and TRBJ2-1 gives the full variable domain: DTGVSQNPRHKITKRGQNVTFRCDPISEHNRLYWYRQTLGQGPEFLTYFQNEAQLEKSRLLSDRFSAERPKGSFSTLEIQRTEQGDSAMYLCASSRGGLDEQFFGPGTRLTVL.

Here the CDR3 DNA reads TGTGCCACCAGTGATCCAGGGGCCAGGGGATACAATGAGCAGTTCTTC. Translated: CATSDPGARGYNEQFF. The V call is TRBV24-1, the J call TRBJ2-1; maybe TRBD1 (6 bases). Between the trimmed V and J ends, which lost 3 bases and 4 bases, there was a span of 15 bases. The CDR3 has 16 residues. The germline gives CDR1 KGHDR, CDR2 SFDVKD.

This clonotype has ten or more counts. The chain couples TRBV12-3 or TRBV12-4 to TRBJ2-5; 7 nucleotides align to TRBD2. This CDR3 is 15 amino acids long. The V and J ends lost 0 bases and 6 bases, in that order; junction bases with no gene match: 7. The CDR3 bases are TGTGCCAGCAGTTTAGCTGCGGGGGAGGTTCAGACCCAGTACTTC. It codes for CASSLAAGEVQTQYF.

V is TRBV9 and J is TRBJ1-1; 11 bases match TRBD1. Looked up from germline, CDR1 is SGDLS and CDR2 is YYNGEE. This CDR3 has 13 amino acids. The CDR3 nucleotides are TGTGCTTCGGACAGGGGGCGGGACACTGAAGCTTTCTTT. The encoded protein is CASDRGRDTEAFF. The variable domain in full, with the rest retrieved from reference TRBV9 and TRBJ1-1, is DSGVTQTPKHLITATGQRVTLRCSPRSGDLSVYWYQQSLDQGLQFLIQYYNGEERAKGNILERFSAQQFPDLHSELNLSSLELGDSALYFCASDRGRDTEAFFGQGTRLTVV.

V usage is TRBV20-1 and J usage is TRBJ1-4, with TRBD1 as a possible D gene (5 bases). The CDR3 runs 14 residues. V was trimmed by 0 bases and J by 8 bases, leaving 13 bases between them. Germline V gene data show CDR1 as DFQATT and CDR2 as SNEGSKA (reference sequence). The CDR3 sequence is CSARDAGGAEKLFF. The CDR3 DNA follows: TGCAGTGCTAGAGATGCGGGGGGAGCCGAAAAACTGTTTTTT.

For this clonotype: This could be a read error, since a much larger clone is one nucleotide away. The CDR3 is CASSQTTSGGRRDTQYF. In DNA form, the CDR3 reads TGTGCCAGCAGCCAAACGACTAGCGGGGGAAGAAGGGATACGCAGTATTTT. The genes are TRBV4-2 and TRBJ2-3, with 12 nucleotides matching TRBD2. After removal of 2 bases from V and 6 bases from J, the junction contained 9 bases not matched to a gene. Germline CDR1 is LGHNA and CDR2 is YNFKEQ. The CDR3 has 17 amino acids.

This clonotype was picked up many times. The chain joins TRBV5-1 to TRBJ2-7; the match to TRBD1 covers 8 bases. This CDR3 is 15 amino acids long. Germline V gene sequence: CDR1 SGHRS, CDR2 YFSETQ. Losses at the gene ends were 4 bases for V and 5 bases for J; bases not matched to a gene: 11. For the CDR3, the DNA is TGCGCCAGCAGCGAAACCGGACAGGGACGGGACGAGCAGTACTTC. Translation gives CASSETGQGRDEQYF.

The chain couples TRBV19 to TRBJ2-1; TRBD2 aligns across 10 bases. CDR1 LNHDA and CDR2 SQIVND come from the germline V gene (reference sequence). V dropped 0 bases and J dropped 3; count of bases not matched to a gene: 5. This CDR3 region has 17 residues. In DNA form, the CDR3 reads TGTGCCAGTAGTATAGATCTCACTAGCGGGATCTACAATGAGCAGTTCTTC. It translates to CASSIDLTSGIYNEQFF.

V gene TRBV20-1 combines with J gene TRBJ2-7; possible D gene TRBD1, 7 bases. V was shortened by 0 bases and J by 5 bases, with 17 bases between the two germline ends. CDR1 is DFQATT, CDR2 SNEGSKA, per germline (reference sequence). CDR3 length equals 15 residues. The CDR3 DNA reads TGCAGTGCTAGAGATCCCACAGGGGAGGTCGACGAGCAGTACTTC. This translates into CSARDPTGEVDEQYF.

The chain combines TRBV6-6 with TRBJ2-3; unclear D gene. Germline CDR1 is MNHNY and CDR2 is SVGAGI (reference sequence). Trimming shortened V by 7 bases and J by 2 bases, and 13 bases separated the two germline ends. There are 14 residues in the CDR3. The CDR3 coding sequence is TGTGCCAGCACCATAGCACTTCTCACAGATACGCAGTATTTT. It translates to CASTIALLTDTQYF.

This chain joins TRBV5-1 and TRBJ1-6; D gene ambiguous. V was shortened by 4 bases and J by 12 bases, with 8 bases between the two germline ends. This CDR3 contains 11 residues. The germline V gene encodes CDR1 SGHRS and CDR2 YFSETQ. In DNA form, the CDR3 reads TGCGCCAGCAGCCCCGAAGGACCCCTCCACTTT. Translation: CASSPEGPLHF.

In regard to this clonotype: One end of the junction varies from germline; a read error may be responsible. Here the CDR3 DNA reads TGTGCCAGCAGCCGTGGGGGCCAGTGGATAGATATGCAGTATTTT. Protein product: CASSRGGQWIDMQYF. V and J are TRBV6-1 and TRBJ2-3; a possible D gene is TRBD1 (6 bases). There are 15 residues in the CDR3. CDR1 is MNHNS and CDR2 is SASEGT in the germline V gene.

A note on this clonotype: At one of its ends the junction is not consistent with the germline gene, which may arise from a read error. The rearrangement uses TRBV7-3 and TRBJ1-5; 9 bases agree with TRBD1. The V gene's germline CDR1 is SGHTA and CDR2 FQGTGA. CDR3 length equals 14 residues. The CDR3 sequence is CASRGQGRSQPQHF. The CDR3 DNA is TGCGCCAGCAGAGGACAGGGGCGTAGTCAGCCCCAGCATTTT.

This clonotype was seen a handful of times. This chain joins TRBV2 and TRBJ2-3; 15 nucleotides match TRBD2. J gave up 3 bases and V 7 bases, and 14 bases lay outside the gene matches. Germline V gene lookup returns CDR1 SNHLY and CDR2 FYNNEI. CDR3 length: 19 residues. The CDR3 loop reads CASTPGTSGRIKRTDTQYF. The CDR3, as DNA: TGTGCCAGCACCCCCGGGACTAGCGGGAGGATTAAGCGGACAGATACGCAGTATTTT.

The chain uses TRBV20-1 and TRBJ2-3; D not certain. This CDR3 region has 16 residues. V was clipped by 1 base and J by 0 bases, with 14 bases between them. Per the germline V gene, CDR1 is DFQATT and CDR2 is SNEGSKA (reference sequence). CDR3 sequence reads: CSARVSAALSTDTQYF. For the CDR3, the DNA is TGCAGTGCTAGAGTCTCCGCGGCCCTTAGCACAGATACGCAGTATTTT.

The chain is built from TRBV24-1 and TRBJ1-5; a weak D match, TRBD1 (5 bases). The germline V and J ends were trimmed by 9 bases and 6 bases, with 20 bases remaining between them. Germline CDR1 reads KGHDR; CDR2 reads SFDVKD. The CDR3 is 15 amino acids. The CDR3 nucleotides are TGTGCCACCCTCTCTCTGGGGGGTGGTAGTCAGCCCCAGCATTTT. Amino acids: CATLSLGGGSQPQHF.

This clonotype has a count of ten or more. The gene calls are TRBV5-1 and TRBJ2-1; 13 bases map to TRBD2. V was clipped by 0 bases and J by 10 bases; unmatched bases: 7. The CDR3 has 16 amino acids. Germline values: CDR1 SGHRS, CDR2 YFSETQ. For the CDR3, the DNA is TGCGCCAGCAGCTTGGCCGGACTAGCGGGAGCCCAAGAGCAGTTCTTC. Its translation is CASSLAGLAGAQEQFF.

Here the CDR3 reads CASSSYSGSTDTQYF. CDR3 nucleotides: TGTGCCAGTAGTTCCTATAGCGGGAGCACAGATACGCAGTATTTT. The gene calls are TRBV19 and TRBJ2-3; 7 bases align to TRBD2. The length of the CDR3 is 15 residues. Losses at the gene ends were 5 bases for V and 0 bases for J; bases not matched to a gene: 5. Germline-derived CDR1 and CDR2 are LNHDA and SQIVND (reference sequence).

This clonotype was detected many times. The genes are TRBV20-1 and TRBJ2-7; 8 bases are shared with TRBD2. Germline trimming cut 1 base from V and 4 bases from J; bases unmatched to any gene: 9. The germline V gene has CDR1 DFQATT and CDR2 SNEGSKA (reference sequence). There are 15 residues in the CDR3. CDR3 region: CSARATGTRLYEQYF. The CDR3 nucleotides read TGCAGTGCTAGAGCTACCGGGACTAGACTTTACGAGCAGTACTTC.

This clonotype was seen repeatedly, ten times or more. The chain couples TRBV6-6 to TRBJ2-5; possibly TRBD1 for D (5 bases). CDR1 and CDR2 from the germline V gene are MNHNY and SVGAGI (reference sequence). CDR3 length equals 16 residues. With 0 bases removed from V and 0 bases from J, the gap between germline ends came to 11 bases. The CDR3 spells CASSYSAGQYQETQYF. In DNA, the CDR3 is TGTGCCAGCAGTTACTCGGCAGGGCAGTACCAAGAGACCCAGTACTTC.

Remarks on this clonotype: It is likely a read error, because the conserved phenylalanine at the end of the CDR3 is missing. The chain links TRBV7-3 to TRBJ1-1; D call uncertain. The germline CDR1 and CDR2 sequences are SGHTA and FQGTGA. Between the trimmed V and J ends, which lost 4 bases and 4 bases, there was a span of 10 bases. This CDR3 has 13 amino acids. Here the CDR3 DNA reads TGTGCCAGCAGCTACGACCGGAGCACTGAAGCTTTCTCT. Translation: CASSYDRSTEAFS.

The chain has TRBV20-1 and TRBJ2-7; 8 nucleotides line up with TRBD1. Per germline, CDR1 DFQATT and CDR2 SNEGSKA (reference sequence). V dropped 3 bases and J dropped 5; count of bases not matched to a gene: 6. This CDR3 has 13 amino acids. The CDR3 loop reads CSASRRGPNEQYF. CDR3 bases: TGCAGTGCTAGCCGCAGGGGGCCGAACGAGCAGTACTTC.

The table lists this clonotype with many counts. The rearrangement joins TRBV25-1 to TRBJ2-1; no firm D call. The V gene lost 1 base and the J gene lost 4 bases, with 5 bases spanning the gap. Per germline, CDR1 MGHDK and CDR2 SYGVNS. The CDR3 covers 13 residues. CDR3 sequence (DNA): TGTGCCAGCAGTGAATTTCGGTACAATGAGCAGTTCTTC. It encodes CASSEFRYNEQFF. Supplemented by reference TRBV25-1 and TRBJ2-1, the full variable domain reads EADIYQTPRYLVIGTGKKITLECSQTMGHDKMYWYQQDPGMELHLIHYSYGVNSTEKGDLSSESTVSRIRTEHFPLTLESARPSHTSQYLCASSEFRYNEQFFGPGTRLTVL.

By sample fraction, this clonotype is medium-sized (0.01 to 0.1%). The chain links TRBV14 to TRBJ1-4; 7 nucleotides line up with TRBD1. V shed 1 base and J 8 bases; nucleotides not matched to a gene: 7. In germline, CDR1 is SGHDN, CDR2 FVKESK. The CDR3 has 15 residues. Written as DNA, the CDR3 is TGTGCCAGCAGCCAAGTTCGACAGGGAGGCGAAAAACTGTTTTTT. Protein: CASSQVRQGGEKLFF.